A single sample gave rise to the 10 T cell receptor beta chains below, sequenced in a study of CD8 T cells in Susac syndrome. RNA in amounts of about 0.45 to 1 ug was reverse transcribed with random hexamers. TCRdb re-called the immunoSEQ multiplex PCR reads through MiXCR, storing one row per CDR3 protein. In the table there are about 84,000 distinct CDR3 sequences, over 85% of which are singletons. The sequenced material came from CD8+ T cells from PBMCs. All receptors come from a human donor in good health.

This rearrangement joins TRBV6-2 or TRBV6-3 to TRBJ1-1, with TRBD1 identical over 9 bases. CDR1 and CDR2 (germline): MNHEY, SVGEGT. Trimming at V came to 0 bases and at J to 0 bases, leaving 8 bases not matched to a gene. The CDR3 is 18 amino acids. CDR3: CASSYSTGTGSVNTEAFF. CDR3 bases: TGTGCCAGCAGTTACTCGACCGGGACAGGGTCGGTGAACACTGAAGCTTTCTTT.

The chain uses TRBV14 and TRBJ2-5, with 9 bases identical to TRBD1. This CDR3 region has 14 residues. CDR1 and CDR2 (germline): SGHDN, FVKESK. V trimming: 5 bases; J trimming: 7 bases; junction bases outside the gene matches: 8. This chain's CDR3 is CASSSDRGPGTQYF. The CDR3 nucleotides are TGTGCCAGCAGCTCGGACAGGGGCCCGGGGACCCAGTACTTC.

This chain uses TRBV4-1 with TRBJ2-3; the D gene is possibly TRBD1 (6 bases). In germline, CDR1 is MGHRA, CDR2 YSYEKL. The CDR3 totals 15 residues. V lost 2 bases and J 9 bases, leaving 18 bases between the germline ends. Here the CDR3 reads CASSQQTGVGGTQYF. CDR3 sequence (DNA): TGCGCCAGCAGCCAACAGACAGGTGTAGGAGGAACGCAGTATTTT.

The chain is built from TRBV5-8 and TRBJ1-2; 10 bases fit TRBD1. Germline V lookup: CDR1 SGHTS, CDR2 YDEGEE. The trim removed 5 bases at V and 5 bases at J, leaving 6 bases unmatched. This CDR3 is built from 14 residues. CDR3 DNA: TGTGCCAGCAGAAGCGGACAGGGGGGATATGGCTACACCTTC. Residues: CASRSGQGGYGYTF.

The chain links TRBV10-1 to TRBJ2-1; D is uncertain. V gave up 2 bases and J gave up 9 bases, with 14 bases separating them. CDR1 and CDR2 (germline): WNHNN, SYGVQD (reference sequence). There are 14 residues in the CDR3. The CDR3 loop reads CASSEDFEFTEQFF. CDR3 coding DNA: TGCGCCAGCAGTGAGGACTTCGAGTTTACTGAGCAGTTCTTC.

This clonotype was counted once. The chain combines TRBV5-1 with TRBJ2-1, with no clear D. V lost 4 bases and J lost 9, with 8 bases in between. CDR1 and CDR2 (germline): SGHRS, YFSETQ. CDR3 length: 11 amino acids. For the CDR3, the DNA is TGCGCCAGCAGCCTTACAGTTGAGCAGTTCTTC. It yields the protein CASSLTVEQFF.

The chain joins TRBV15 to TRBJ2-7; no clear D. Trimming removed 0 bases at V and 3 bases at J, with 12 bases between. The CDR3 has 15 residues. CDR1 and CDR2 from the germline V gene are LNHNV and YYDKDF (reference sequence). The CDR3 here is CATSRDQQIGYEQYF. The CDR3 region has the DNA TGTGCCACCAGCAGAGATCAACAGATAGGCTACGAGCAGTACTTC.

The chain has TRBV29-1 and TRBJ2-7; D is unclear. Trimming cost V 4 bases and J 3 bases, with 10 bases left between them. Germline V lookup: CDR1 SQVTM, CDR2 ANQGSEA. The CDR3 totals 12 residues. CDR3 nucleotide sequence: TGCAGCGTTGTTACCGAGAGCTACGAGCAGTACTTC. Residues: CSVVTESYEQYF.

The genes are TRBV7-9 and TRBJ2-5, with D unresolved. Germline V gene data show CDR1 as SEHNR and CDR2 as FQNEAQ (reference sequence). V lost 3 bases, J lost 2 bases, and 10 bases lay in between. The CDR3 totals 14 residues. CDR3 nucleotides: TGTGCCAGCAGCTTTCGACTCCCACAAGAGACCCAGTACTTC. It encodes CASSFRLPQETQYF.

The chain is built from TRBV6-2 or TRBV6-3 and TRBJ1-4; tentative D call: TRBD1 (5 bases). Between the trimmed V and J ends, which lost 2 bases and 0 bases, there was a span of 13 bases. Germline CDR1 reads MNHEY; CDR2 reads SVGEGT. CDR3 length: 17 amino acids. This chain's CDR3 is CASSYTIRDATNEKLFF. CDR3 coding DNA: TGTGCCAGCAGTTACACAATCCGGGACGCAACTAATGAAAAACTGTTTTTT.